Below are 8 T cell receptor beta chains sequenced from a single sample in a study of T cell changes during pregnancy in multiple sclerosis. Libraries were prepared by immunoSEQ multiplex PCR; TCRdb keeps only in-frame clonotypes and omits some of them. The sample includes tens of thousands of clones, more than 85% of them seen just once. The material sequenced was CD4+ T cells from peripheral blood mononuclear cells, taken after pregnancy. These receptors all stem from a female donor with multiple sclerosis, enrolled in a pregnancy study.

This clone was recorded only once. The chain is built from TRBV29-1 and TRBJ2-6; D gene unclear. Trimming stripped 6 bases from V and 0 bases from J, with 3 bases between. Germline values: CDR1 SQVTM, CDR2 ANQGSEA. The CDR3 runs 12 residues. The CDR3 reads CSVHSGANVLTF. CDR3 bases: TGCAGCGTCCACTCTGGGGCCAACGTCCTGACTTTC.

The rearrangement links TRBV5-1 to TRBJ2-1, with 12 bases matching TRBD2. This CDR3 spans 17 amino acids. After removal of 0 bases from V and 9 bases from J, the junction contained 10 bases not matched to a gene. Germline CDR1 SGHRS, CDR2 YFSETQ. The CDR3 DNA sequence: TGCGCCAGCAGCTTGGACCCTAGCGGGGGGGCCAGGGGTGAGCAGTTCTTC. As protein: CASSLDPSGGARGEQFF.

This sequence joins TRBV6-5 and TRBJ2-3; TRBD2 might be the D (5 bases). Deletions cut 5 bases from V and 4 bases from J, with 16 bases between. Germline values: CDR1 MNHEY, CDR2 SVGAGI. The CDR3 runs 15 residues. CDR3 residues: CASSASGVLADTQYF. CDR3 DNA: TGTGCCAGCAGTGCGAGCGGCGTATTGGCAGATACGCAGTATTTT.

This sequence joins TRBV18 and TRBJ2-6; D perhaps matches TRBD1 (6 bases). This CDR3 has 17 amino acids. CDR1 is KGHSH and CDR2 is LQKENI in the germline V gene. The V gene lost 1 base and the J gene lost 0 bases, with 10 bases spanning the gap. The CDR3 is CASSPLTDSSGANVLTF. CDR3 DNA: TGTGCCAGCTCACCACTAACGGACAGCTCTGGGGCCAACGTCCTGACTTTC.

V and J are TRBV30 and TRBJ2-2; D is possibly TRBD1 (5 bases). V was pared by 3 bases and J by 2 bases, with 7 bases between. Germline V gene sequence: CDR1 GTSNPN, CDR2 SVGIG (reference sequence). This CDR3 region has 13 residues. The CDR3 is CAWRQANTGELFF. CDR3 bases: TGTGCCTGGAGACAGGCTAACACCGGGGAGCTGTTTTTT.

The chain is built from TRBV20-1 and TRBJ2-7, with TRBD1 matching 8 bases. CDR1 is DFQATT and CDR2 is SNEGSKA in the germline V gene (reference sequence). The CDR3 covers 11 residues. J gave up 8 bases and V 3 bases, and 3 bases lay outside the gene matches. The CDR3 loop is CSARGQAKQYF. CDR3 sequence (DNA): TGCAGTGCTAGGGGACAGGCAAAGCAGTACTTC.

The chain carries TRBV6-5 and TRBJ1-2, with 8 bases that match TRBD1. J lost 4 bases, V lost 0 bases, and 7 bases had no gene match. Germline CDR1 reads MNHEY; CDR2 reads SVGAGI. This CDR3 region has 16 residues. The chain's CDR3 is CASSYSTGQGAYGYTF. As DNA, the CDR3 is TGTGCCAGCAGTTACTCAACCGGACAGGGAGCCTATGGCTACACCTTC.

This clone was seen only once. The DNA of the CDR3 is TGCGCCAGCAGCTTTTCCTCGCGTGATACGGGAGAGACCCAGTACTTC. It translates to CASSFSSRDTGETQYF. The gene calls are TRBV5-1 and TRBJ2-5; no firm D call. The CDR3 contains 16 residues. From germline, CDR1 is SGHRS and CDR2 YFSETQ. V gave up 2 bases and J gave up 4 bases, with 18 bases separating them.